Below, one TCR beta chain is given with its context. This table comes from immunoSEQ multiplex PCR, and its TCRdb copy is limited to in-frame clones, with some not included. The sample shows 250,000 to 300,000 clones, 88% of them seen only once. This record comes from a study of blood T cell repertoires in COVID-19. About the study: The study drew acute and convalescent COVID-19 samples from the United States, Italy and Spain. PBMCs, B-cell-depleted T cells, or T cells provided the cDNA or gDNA that made up the material.

Trimming stripped 10 bases from V and 11 bases from J, with 14 bases between. CDR3 length: 10 residues. CDR1 and CDR2 (germline): MDHEN, SYDVKM. The sequence was collected from a woman in her thirties who had recovered from COVID-19. The chain links TRBV28 to TRBJ1-1, with D possibly being TRBD1 (6 bases). The sequencing input was PBMCs or T cells enriched from blood (not recorded which). The CDR3 DNA reads TGTGCCAACAAACAGGGAGGGGCTTTCTTT. The encoded protein is CANKQGGAFF.